This T cell receptor beta chain was documented in a study of blood T cell repertoires in COVID-19. V was trimmed by 2 bases and J by 2 bases, leaving 7 bases between them. This CDR3 spans 14 amino acids. CDR1 and CDR2 (germline): KGHSH, LQKENI. About this clone: The identical CDR3 is also encoded by other nucleotide sequences in the sample.

Method: immunoSEQ multiplex PCR; TCRdb's copy keeps in-frame clones and lacks some. The sample includes approximately 210,000 clones, about 77% of them seen just once. The chain recombines TRBV18 with TRBJ1-5; D is unresolved. Sequencing was performed on PBMCs or T cells enriched from blood (not recorded which). This TCR was recovered from a woman between 45 and 65 years old with acute COVID-19. The CDR3 loop is CASSPGQGNQPQHF. The CDR3 DNA follows: TGTGCCAGCTCACCAGGCCAAGGCAATCAGCCCCAGCATTTT.